The 9 T cell receptor beta chains reported below all come from one sample, sequenced in a study of cytomegalovirus exposure and HLA in healthy donors. The PCR made use of 60 Vbeta and 13 Jbeta primers. TCRdb keeps only in-frame clones here, not all; method: immunoSEQ multiplex PCR. The data include about 200,000 clones; the top ten clones carry about 6.5%. Material for sequencing was PBMCs. These receptors originate from a man aged 25-45 years in good health and CMV-seronegative.

The chain has TRBV7-8 and TRBJ2-7; 9 bases are a match to TRBD2. V was clipped by 5 bases and J by 0 bases; unmatched bases: 11. The CDR3 runs 17 residues. Germline V lookup: CDR1 SGHVS, CDR2 FQNEAQ. The CDR3 loop is CASSRRVAGGSSYEQYF. The CDR3, as DNA: TGTGCCAGCAGCCGCAGGGTGGCGGGAGGGAGCTCCTACGAGCAGTACTTC.

This rearrangement joins TRBV18 to TRBJ2-5; possibly TRBD1 for D (6 bases). Germline assignment: CDR1 KGHSH and CDR2 LQKENI. Between the trimmed V and J ends, which lost 6 bases and 1 base, there was a span of 12 bases. The CDR3 contains 14 residues. CDR3: CASSPDRSQETQYF. Here the CDR3 DNA reads TGTGCCAGCTCTCCCGACAGGAGCCAAGAGACCCAGTACTTC. Looking up the rest from reference TRBV18 and TRBJ2-5 gives the full variable domain: NAGVMQNPRHLVRRRGQEARLRCSPMKGHSHVYWYRQLPEEGLKFMVYLQKENIIDESGMPKERFSAEFPKEGPSILRIQQVVRGDSAAYFCASSPDRSQETQYFGPGTRLLVL.

The chain is built from TRBV4-1 and TRBJ2-1; D perhaps matches TRBD1 (5 bases). V lost 3 bases and J lost 3, with 15 bases in between. CDR3 length: 16 amino acids. Germline assignment: CDR1 MGHRA and CDR2 YSYEKL. DNA for the CDR3: TGCGCCAGCAGCCACGATCCGGGCCAGGGCTACAATGAGCAGTTCTTC. Translated: CASSHDPGQGYNEQFF.

This chain connects TRBV4-1 to TRBJ2-7, with 7 bases fitting TRBD1. V dropped 0 bases and J dropped 4; count of bases not matched to a gene: 15. The CDR3 spans 18 residues. The V gene's germline CDR1 is MGHRA and CDR2 YSYEKL. As DNA, the CDR3 is TGCGCCAGCAGCCAAGATCCCCCCAGGACAGGTTTGGCTTACGAGCAGTACTTC. This sequence encodes CASSQDPPRTGLAYEQYF.

This chain connects TRBV5-6 to TRBJ1-2; 7 bases are a match to TRBD1. Germline V gene sequence: CDR1 SGHDT, CDR2 YYEEEE. The CDR3 length is 14 residues. V dropped 4 bases and J dropped 2; count of bases not matched to a gene: 5. The CDR3 region is CASSATGLNYGYTF. Here the CDR3 DNA reads TGTGCCAGCAGCGCGACAGGGCTGAACTATGGCTACACCTTC. The whole variable domain, remainder taken from reference TRBV5-6 and TRBJ1-2, is DAGVTQSPTHLIKTRGQQVTLRCSPKSGHDTVSWYQQALGQGPQFIFQYYEEEERQRGNFPDRFSGHQFPNYSSELNVNALLLGDSALYLCASSATGLNYGYTFGSGTRLTVV.

The chain recombines TRBV19 with TRBJ2-7; a weak D match, TRBD1 (6 bases). In germline, CDR1 is LNHDA, CDR2 SQIVND (reference sequence). The CDR3 has 13 residues. The V gene lost 4 bases and the J gene lost 3 bases, with 10 bases spanning the gap. This CDR3 reads CASSSGQSYEQYF. The CDR3 DNA reads TGTGCCAGTAGTAGTGGACAGAGCTACGAGCAGTACTTC.

This chain joins TRBV18 and TRBJ1-2; 7 nucleotides line up with TRBD1. The V gene's germline CDR1 is KGHSH and CDR2 LQKENI. The CDR3 runs to 13 residues. Trimming removed 4 bases from V and 3 bases from J; junction bases left unmatched: 2. The CDR3: CASSQGADYGYTF. CDR3 coding DNA: TGTGCCAGCTCACAGGGGGCGGACTATGGCTACACCTTC.

The chain has TRBV6-1 and TRBJ1-1, with D possibly matching TRBD1 (5 bases). This CDR3 has 12 residues. Germline lookup yields CDR1 MNHNS and CDR2 SASEGT. V lost 5 bases to trimming and J lost 10 bases, with 14 bases between them. CDR3: CASSSAGGVAFF. The CDR3 DNA sequence: TGTGCCAGCAGTTCAGCCGGAGGGGTAGCTTTCTTT.

The chain recombines TRBV5-1 with TRBJ2-7, with 9 bases matching TRBD1. There are 15 residues in the CDR3. The V segment lost 0 bases and the J segment 4 bases; nucleotides outside the gene matches: 5. Germline CDR1 and CDR2: SGHRS and YFSETQ. The CDR3: CASSLEGTGRYEQYF. The DNA for the CDR3 is TGCGCCAGCAGCTTGGAGGGGACAGGGCGGTACGAGCAGTACTTC.